These 8 T cell receptor beta chains were all obtained from the same sample, sequenced in a study of molecular identifiers for immune sequencing clone quantification. TCRdb reprocessed the PCR reads with MiXCR, giving one entry per CDR3 protein. Here the sample spans about 640,000 distinct CDR3 sequences, 15% to 20% being singletons. Material: naive CD8+ T cells from blood, with Jurkat cell RNA spiked in. Subset given: FACS-sorted CD8+CD4-CCR7+CD45RA+ naive T cells. The receptors here all came from a human donor in good health. Some libraries in this study had Jurkat cell RNA spiked in.

The chain combines TRBV4-3 with TRBJ2-7; D gene ambiguous. From germline, CDR1 is LGHNA and CDR2 YSLEER. V lost 0 bases to trimming and J lost 3 bases, with 15 bases between them. The CDR3 is 16 amino acids. This CDR3 is CASSQDISGQYYEQYF. In DNA form, the CDR3 reads TGCGCCAGCAGCCAAGATATATCTGGGCAATACTACGAGCAGTACTTC.

This clonotype was recorded many times. This sequence joins TRBV7-8 and TRBJ1-4; D remains ambiguous. Deletions cut 2 bases from V and 3 bases from J, with 10 bases between. Germline assignment: CDR1 SGHVS and CDR2 FQNEAQ. The CDR3 is 15 amino acids. CDR3 coding DNA: TGTGCCAGCAGCTTACCTCCTGGGGCTAATGAAAAACTGTTTTTT. Amino acid sequence: CASSLPPGANEKLFF.

This chain links TRBV6-2 or TRBV6-3 with TRBJ2-7; the match to TRBD2 covers 11 bases. Per the germline V gene, CDR1 is MNHEY and CDR2 is SVGEGT. This CDR3 has 16 residues. J gave up 2 bases and V 1 base, and 4 bases lay outside the gene matches. The CDR3 nucleotides are TGTGCCAGCAGTTACTTGGGACTAGCGGAACCCTACGAGCAGTACTTC. It is translated as CASSYLGLAEPYEQYF.

As to this clonotype: A read error is possible here, since a much larger clone lies one base away. This chain joins TRBV2 and TRBJ2-3; TRBD1 matches at 7 bases. Looked up from germline, CDR1 is SNHLY and CDR2 is FYNNEI. CDR3 length: 12 residues. This CDR3 is CASDRDTDTRYF. For the CDR3, the DNA is TGTGCGAGCGACAGGGACACAGATACGCGGTATTTT.

This clonotype was observed a few times. This chain joins TRBV6-5 and TRBJ2-7; 13 bases fit TRBD2. Germline trimming cut 1 base from V and 4 bases from J; bases unmatched to any gene: 1. The CDR3 extends over 15 amino acids. Germline CDR1 reads MNHEY; CDR2 reads SVGAGI. In nucleotides, the CDR3 is TGTGCCAGCAGTTACTGGACTAGCGGGAGTTACGAGCAGTACTTC. It codes for CASSYWTSGSYEQYF.

This clonotype has more than one count but fewer than ten. V gene TRBV6-5 combines with J gene TRBJ2-7; 7 nucleotides match TRBD2. This CDR3 is 13 amino acids long. With 6 bases clipped from V and 2 bases from J, the junction kept 4 bases outside the gene matches. CDR1 is MNHEY, CDR2 SVGAGI, per germline. This CDR3 reads CASRDGTTYEQYF. The DNA for the CDR3 is TGTGCCAGCAGAGACGGGACTACCTACGAGCAGTACTTC.

This clonotype came up many times. The chain links TRBV7-2 to TRBJ2-1, with D perhaps assigned TRBD1 or TRBD2 (5 bases each). The CDR3 sequence is 13 residues long. The germline gives CDR1 SGHTA, CDR2 FQGNSA. V lost 5 bases and J 6 bases, leaving 11 bases between the germline ends. CDR3 nucleotides: TGTGCCAGCAGCCTCCCTGGGGGCAATGAGCAGTTCTTC. This translates into CASSLPGGNEQFF.

With respect to this clonotype: Possible read error: a much larger clone is one base away. The rearrangement links TRBV6-5 to TRBJ1-1, with D uncertain. This CDR3 comprises 12 residues. Germline assignment: CDR1 MNHEY and CDR2 SVGAGI. V lost 4 bases to trimming and J lost 6 bases, with 9 bases between them. For the CDR3, the DNA is TGTGCCAGCAGTTGTGGGAGGTCTGAAGCTTTCTTT. Amino acid sequence: CASSCGRSEAFF.